The T cell receptor (beta chain) under discussion was sequenced for a study of metastatic and nonmetastatic thyroid tumors. Patients were all untreated before their thyroid surgery. TCRdb re-clonotyped the PCR reads via MiXCR. Here the sample spans 7,800 or so clones, 15% to 20% being singletons. Within the sample, this clone is medium-sized. Sequenced material: adjacent normal tissue. This TCR was sampled from a female donor with papillary thyroid cancer or a benign thyroid nodule (not recorded which). Some clones in this sample may be carry-over from other donors' samples.

CDR3 DNA: TGTGCCAGCAGTACGGGACAGGTAGCCAAAAACATTCAGTACTTC. This gives the protein CASSTGQVAKNIQYF. This chain connects TRBV6-1 to TRBJ2-4, with 8 bases matching TRBD1. V gave up 5 bases and J gave up 0 bases; unmatched junction bases: 3. CDR3 length: 15 amino acids. CDR1 MNHNS and CDR2 SASEGT come from the germline V gene.